This passage covers 13 T cell receptor beta chains from one sample sequenced in a study of CD4 T cells in relation to SARS-CoV-2 and coronaviruses. No antigen has been identified for these receptors. Profiled with immunoSEQ multiplex PCR; TCRdb holds only in-frame clones, not every one. The sample holds about 24,000 clones; approximately 72% are singletons and the top ten take around 11%. Before the COVID-19 pandemic, during about 2011-2019, CD4+ T cells were taken from unexposed donors. CD4+ T cells were isolated from the cells after about nine days of culture. Sequences were obtained from CD4+ T cells from PBMCs, cultured in vitro. The receptor set was obtained from a human donor in good health.

J is TRBJ2-3 and V is TRBV29-1; a weak D match, TRBD2 (6 bases). Germline V gene lookup returns CDR1 SQVTM and CDR2 ANQGSEA. The CDR3 extends over 14 amino acids. The V end lost 4 bases, the J end lost 5 bases, and 16 bases lay between the germline ends. The DNA of the CDR3 is TGCAGCGTTGCCCCCGGGAGAAGGGTAGATACGCAGTATTTT. This gives the protein CSVAPGRRVDTQYF.

The rearrangement links TRBV5-6 to TRBJ2-5; 7 nucleotides align to TRBD2. Germline V gene sequence: CDR1 SGHDT, CDR2 YYEEEE. This CDR3 has 15 amino acids. After removal of 1 base from V and 0 bases from J, the junction contained 3 bases not matched to a gene. CDR3 amino acids: CASSLLLADQETQYF. CDR3 nucleotide sequence: TGTGCCAGCAGCTTGTTGCTAGCGGACCAAGAGACCCAGTACTTC. Combining the CDR3 with reference TRBV5-6 and TRBJ2-5 gives the whole variable domain DAGVTQSPTHLIKTRGQQVTLRCSPKSGHDTVSWYQQALGQGPQFIFQYYEEEERQRGNFPDRFSGHQFPNYSSELNVNALLLGDSALYLCASSLLLADQETQYFGPGTRLLVL.

The chain uses TRBV5-4 and TRBJ2-7; 7 bases match TRBD2. This CDR3 has 14 residues. The germline V gene encodes CDR1 SGHNT and CDR2 YYREEE (reference sequence). With 4 bases clipped from V and 0 bases from J, the junction kept 4 bases outside the gene matches. CDR3 coding DNA: TGTGCCAGCAGCCCCACTAGCGTCTCCTACGAGCAGTACTTC. The encoded protein is CASSPTSVSYEQYF. The entire variable domain, with the rest obtained from reference TRBV5-4 and TRBJ2-7, is as follows: ETGVTQSPTHLIKTRGQQVTLRCSSQSGHNTVSWYQQALGQGPQFIFQYYREEENGRGNFPPRFSGLQFPNYSSELNVNALELDDSALYLCASSPTSVSYEQYFGPGTRLTVT.

The rearrangement uses TRBV14 and TRBJ2-7; possible D gene TRBD2, 6 bases. The CDR3 consists of 12 residues. The germline V and J ends were trimmed by 0 bases and 12 bases, with 12 bases remaining between them. Per the germline V gene, CDR1 is SGHDN and CDR2 is FVKESK. CDR3 sequence reads: CASSQDVLARYF. In DNA, the CDR3 is TGTGCCAGCAGCCAAGATGTACTAGCACGGTACTTC.

The V and J genes are TRBV25-1 and TRBJ2-1; 7 bases are shared with TRBD2. The CDR3 covers 17 residues. CDR1 and CDR2 (germline): MGHDK, SYGVNS. The J segment lost 0 bases and the V segment lost 1 base, leaving 6 bases of the junction unmatched. The CDR3 here is CASSESGRESSYNEQFF. CDR3 coding DNA: TGTGCCAGCAGTGAATCGGGGCGGGAGAGCTCCTACAATGAGCAGTTCTTC. Full variable domain (rest looked up from reference TRBV25-1 and TRBJ2-1): EADIYQTPRYLVIGTGKKITLECSQTMGHDKMYWYQQDPGMELHLIHYSYGVNSTEKGDLSSESTVSRIRTEHFPLTLESARPSHTSQYLCASSESGRESSYNEQFFGPGTRLTVL.

V is TRBV5-1 and J is TRBJ2-1; D is undetermined. The CDR3 is 11 residues long. Per germline, CDR1 SGHRS and CDR2 YFSETQ. Trimming shortened V by 4 bases and J by 10 bases, and 9 bases separated the two germline ends. Written as DNA, the CDR3 is TGCGCCAGCAGCGTGGAGCACGAGCAGTTCTTC. This encodes CASSVEHEQFF.

The chain is built from TRBV9 and TRBJ1-2; TRBD1 is a possible D gene (5 bases). The length of the CDR3 is 14 residues. Looked up from germline, CDR1 is SGDLS and CDR2 is YYNGEE. The V and J ends lost 1 base and 5 bases respectively, with 12 bases between them. CDR3: CASSVSRDGYGYTF. Here the CDR3 DNA reads TGTGCCAGCAGCGTATCTAGGGACGGATATGGCTACACCTTC.

This clone was seen once. The V and J genes are TRBV4-2 and TRBJ1-5, with D tentatively TRBD1 (6 bases). V lost 0 bases and J 9 bases, leaving 15 bases between the germline ends. From germline, CDR1 is LGHNA and CDR2 YNFKEQ. The CDR3 runs 15 residues. Written as DNA, the CDR3 is TGTGCCAGCAGCCAAGAATGGGGAGGGGGGAGGCCCCAGCATTTT. Translated: CASSQEWGGGRPQHF.

The J gene is TRBJ1-4, the V gene TRBV18; D possibly corresponds to TRBD1 (5 bases). V was cut by 5 bases and J by 0 bases, with 16 bases left in between. The length of the CDR3 is 17 residues. The germline V gene has CDR1 KGHSH and CDR2 LQKENI. In DNA form, the CDR3 reads TGTGCCAGCTCATCACAAGGCGGGGCGGCAACTAATGAAAAACTGTTTTTT. Translating gives CASSSQGGAATNEKLFF.

V gene TRBV20-1 combines with J gene TRBJ2-1; unclear D gene. Between the trimmed V and J ends, which lost 4 bases and 5 bases, there was a span of 3 bases. This CDR3 is 10 amino acids long. From germline, CDR1 is DFQATT and CDR2 SNEGSKA (reference sequence). For the CDR3, the DNA is TGCAGTGCTATAAACAATGAGCAGTTCTTC. Translating gives CSAINNEQFF.

The chain has TRBV7-2 and TRBJ2-1; D ambiguous. The CDR3 is 16 residues long. Trimming left V 5 bases short and J 9 bases short, with 23 bases between. Germline lookup yields CDR1 SGHTA and CDR2 FQGNSA. The chain's CDR3 is CASSATLSNLPSEQFF. The DNA of the CDR3 is TGTGCCAGCAGCGCCACACTATCAAATCTACCCAGTGAGCAGTTCTTC.

The CDR3 DNA sequence: TGTGCCAGCTCACCGGGACAGGGTTACTCCTACGAGCAGTACTTC. Amino acids: CASSPGQGYSYEQYF. The V gene is TRBV18, the J gene TRBJ2-7, with 9 bases matching TRBD1. Germline CDR1 and CDR2: KGHSH and LQKENI. The CDR3 consists of 15 residues. The V gene end was trimmed by 3 bases and the J gene end by 0 bases; junction bases not matched to a gene: 3.

The rearrangement joins TRBV14 to TRBJ1-1, with D hard to call. The CDR3 consists of 14 residues. Trimming pared 0 bases from V and 1 base from J, leaving 6 bases between. Germline V lookup: CDR1 SGHDN, CDR2 FVKESK. The chain's CDR3 is CASSQEARNTEAFF. CDR3 bases: TGTGCCAGCAGCCAAGAAGCTAGGAACACTGAAGCTTTCTTT.